The present T cell receptor (beta chain) was sequenced within a study of blood T cells in healthy people across ages. The CDR3 consists of 17 residues. The V end lost 4 bases, the J end lost 0 bases, and 19 bases lay between the germline ends. Germline-derived CDR1 and CDR2 are LGHDT and YNNKEL (reference sequence). Each donor had approximately 10 milliliters of peripheral blood drawn. It was with a sample-barcoded 5' primer and a J-beta primer mix that a second PCR of about 6 to 11 cycles was run. TCRdb fed the 5' RACE reads into MiXCR, producing one record per CDR3 protein. The table has around 500,000 distinct CDR3 sequences, around half seen once.

The V gene is TRBV3-1, the J gene TRBJ2-7, with D possibly matching TRBD2 (6 bases). Sequences were obtained from blood. This clonotype was sampled from an elderly man in good health. CDR3 nucleotide sequence: TGTGCCAGCAGCCCGAATATAGCGGTATTAGACTCCTACGAGCAGTACTTC. Translation: CASSPNIAVLDSYEQYF.